These T cell receptor beta chains were read from a single sample in a study of shared clonotypes between healthy human individuals. TCRdb keeps only in-frame clones here, not all; method: immunoSEQ multiplex PCR. The sample has about 2.2 million clones; just under 95% are singletons. The sample taken for sequencing was naive CD8+ T cells from PBMCs. The receptors come from a man between 18 and 35 years old in good health. Some clones in this sample may be carry-over from other donors' samples. Each CDR3 is given with its conserved first and last residue. A D gene is named only where the DNA matches it firmly. For some rows the clone size is stated as once, few or many, or as a class when expanded; others skip it.

TRBV9	-	-	TRBJ1-1	CASSAQTVNTEAFF	TGTGCCAGCAGCGCACAAACGGTGAACACTGAAGCTTTCTTT
TRBV28	TRBD1	-	TRBJ2-7	CASSLGTGVTYEQYF	TGTGCCAGCAGTCTCGGGACAGGGGTTACCTACGAGCAGTACTTC
TRBV5-6	-	-	TRBJ2-1	CASSPLLGDYNEQFF	TGTGCCAGCAGCCCCCTGCTGGGTGACTACAATGAGCAGTTCTTC
TRBV7-6	-	-	TRBJ2-1	CASSLVGGSYNEQFF	TGTGCCAGCAGCTTAGTAGGAGGCTCCTACAATGAGCAGTTCTTC
TRBV25-1	-	-	TRBJ2-7	CASSEYREYEQYF	TGTGCCAGCAGTGAATACAGGGAATACGAGCAGTACTTC
TRBV4-1	TRBD1	-	TRBJ1-5	CASSRDRDSNQPQHF	TGCGCCAGCAGTCGTGACAGGGATAGCAATCAGCCCCAGCATTTT
TRBV11-2	-	once	TRBJ2-1	CASSQGRGEQFF	TGTGCCAGCAGCCAGGGGAGGGGTGAGCAGTTCTTC
TRBV6-5	TRBD1	-	TRBJ1-2	CASSPQGATYGYTF	TGTGCCAGCAGCCCACAGGGGGCAACCTATGGCTACACCTTC
TRBV28	TRBD2	-	TRBJ2-7	CAGRTSGSYEQYF	TGTGCCGGGAGGACTAGCGGGTCCTACGAGCAGTACTTC
TRBV2	TRBD1	-	TRBJ2-7	CATAGTGAYEQYF	TGTGCCACAGCCGGGACAGGGGCCTACGAGCAGTACTTC